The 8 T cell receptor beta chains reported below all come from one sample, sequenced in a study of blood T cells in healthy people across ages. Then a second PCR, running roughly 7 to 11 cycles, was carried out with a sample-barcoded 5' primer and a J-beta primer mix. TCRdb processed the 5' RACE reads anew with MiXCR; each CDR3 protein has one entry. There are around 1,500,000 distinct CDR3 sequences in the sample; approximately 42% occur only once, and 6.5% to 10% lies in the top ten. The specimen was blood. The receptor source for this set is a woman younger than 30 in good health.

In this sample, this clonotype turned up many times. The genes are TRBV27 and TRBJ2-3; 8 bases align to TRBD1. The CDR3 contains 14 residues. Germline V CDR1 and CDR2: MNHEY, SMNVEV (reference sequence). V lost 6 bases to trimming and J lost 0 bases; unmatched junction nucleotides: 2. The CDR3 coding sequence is TGTGCCAGCAGCCGGACAGGGAGCACAGATACGCAGTATTTT. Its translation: CASSRTGSTDTQYF.

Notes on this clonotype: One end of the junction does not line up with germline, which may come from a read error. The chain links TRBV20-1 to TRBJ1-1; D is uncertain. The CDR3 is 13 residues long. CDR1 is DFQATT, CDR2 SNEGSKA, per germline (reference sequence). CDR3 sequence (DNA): TGCAGTGCTCGAGAGGTGGGGAACACTGAAGCTTTCTTT. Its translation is CSAREVGNTEAFF.

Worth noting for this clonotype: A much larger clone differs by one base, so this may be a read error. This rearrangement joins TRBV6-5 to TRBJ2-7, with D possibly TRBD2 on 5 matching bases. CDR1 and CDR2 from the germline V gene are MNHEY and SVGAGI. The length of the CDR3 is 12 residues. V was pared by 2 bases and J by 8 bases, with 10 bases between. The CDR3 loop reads CASSYGLYKQYF. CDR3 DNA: TGTGCCAGCAGTTACGGACTTTACAAGCAGTACTTC.

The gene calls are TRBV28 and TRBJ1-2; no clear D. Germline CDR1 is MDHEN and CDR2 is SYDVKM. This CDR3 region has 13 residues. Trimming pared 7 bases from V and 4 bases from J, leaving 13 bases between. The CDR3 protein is CASTSVGLYGYTF. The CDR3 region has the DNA TGTGCCAGCACCTCTGTCGGACTCTATGGCTACACCTTC.

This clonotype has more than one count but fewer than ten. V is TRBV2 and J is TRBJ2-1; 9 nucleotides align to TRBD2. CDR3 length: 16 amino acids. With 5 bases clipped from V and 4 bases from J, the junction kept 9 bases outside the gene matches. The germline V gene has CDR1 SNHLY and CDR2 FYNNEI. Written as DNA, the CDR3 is TGTGCCAGCAGTCCCTACCTAGCGGGAAGTTACAATGAGCAGTTCTTC. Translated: CASSPYLAGSYNEQFF.

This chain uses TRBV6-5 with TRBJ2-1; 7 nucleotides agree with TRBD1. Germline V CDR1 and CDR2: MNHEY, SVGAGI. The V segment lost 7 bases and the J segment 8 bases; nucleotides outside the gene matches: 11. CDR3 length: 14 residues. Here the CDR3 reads CASTLRRGLDEQFF. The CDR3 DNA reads TGTGCCAGCACCCTCAGAAGGGGGCTCGATGAGCAGTTCTTC.

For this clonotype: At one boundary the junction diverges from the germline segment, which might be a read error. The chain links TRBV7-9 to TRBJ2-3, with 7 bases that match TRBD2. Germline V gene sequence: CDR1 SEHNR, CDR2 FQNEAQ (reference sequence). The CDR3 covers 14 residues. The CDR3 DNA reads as TGTGCCAGCAGCTCGACTAGCAACACAGATATGCAGTATTTT. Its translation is CASSSTSNTDMQYF.

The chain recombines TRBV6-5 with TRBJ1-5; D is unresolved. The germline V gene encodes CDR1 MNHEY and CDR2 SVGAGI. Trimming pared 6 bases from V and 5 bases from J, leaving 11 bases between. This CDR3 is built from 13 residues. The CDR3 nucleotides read TGTGCCAGCAGCCCCAGGATGGATCAGCCCCAGCATTTT. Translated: CASSPRMDQPQHF.